This entry describes one TCR beta chain. Its antigen remains unidentified. These data originate in a study of CD8+CD57+ T cells in acquired aplastic anemia. Study-wide background: Sorted CD4+ and CD8+ cell DNA averaged roughly 3 ug.

V lost 3 bases and J lost 6, with 14 bases in between. CDR3 length: 15 residues. Germline loops: CDR1 KGHDR, CDR2 SFDVKD. Whole-study findings and limits: Patients and controls were not found to differ significantly in CD8+ Simpson's diversity. Some 30 shared CD8+ CDR3s appeared highly expressed within patients' immunodominant clones.

Genomic DNA, the template, was used for profiling of the TCR beta VDJ and CDR3. TCRdb re-called the reads with MiXCR, one entry per CDR3 protein. The sample carries 200,000 or so distinct CDR3 sequences, over 60% recorded once. This TCR was sampled from a human donor with severe aplastic anemia or a healthy control (not recorded which). This chain uses TRBV24-1 with TRBJ2-1; D possibly corresponds to TRBD2 (6 bases). Sequencing was carried out using sorted CD4+, CD8+, or CD8+CD57+ T cells (not recorded which) from PBMCs. The DNA for the CDR3 is TGTGCCACCAGTGATCCCCGGGGGATAGGCAATGAGCAGTTCTTC. The encoded protein is CATSDPRGIGNEQFF.